A single sample gave rise to the 13 T cell receptor beta chains below, sequenced in a study of blood T cell repertoires in COVID-19 (dated by TCRdb to 2020 to 2021). Library preparation employed the immunoSEQ multiplex PCR assay. As stored in TCRdb, this immuneACCESS dataset retains in-frame rearrangements with V and J assigned. A fraction of the clones does not appear; measured against another copy, unresolved V genes explain less than half of the discrepancy, and the remainder lacks a known reason. This sample lists around 200,000 clones; 89% were detected once. The biggest ten clones account for roughly 0.77% of the sample. The sample comprised PBMCs or T cells enriched from blood (not recorded which). The receptors were gathered from a woman between 18 and 29 years old who had recovered from COVID-19.

V is TRBV6-5 and J is TRBJ1-5; a weak D match, TRBD1 (5 bases). The germline V and J ends were trimmed by 7 bases and 4 bases, with 14 bases remaining between them. Germline CDR1 is MNHEY and CDR2 is SVGAGI. The CDR3 is 14 amino acids. In nucleotides, the CDR3 is TGTGCCAGCAATTTCCAGGGCCCTAATCAGCCCCAGCATTTT. Encoded protein: CASNFQGPNQPQHF.

The V gene is TRBV6-2 or TRBV6-3, the J gene TRBJ1-5; 10 bases match TRBD1. The length of the CDR3 is 16 residues. Germline assignment: CDR1 MNHEY and CDR2 SVGEGT. J gave up 0 bases and V 2 bases, and 1 base lay outside the gene matches. The CDR3 DNA sequence: TGTGCCAGCAGTTACGGGACAGGGGCTAGCAATCAGCCCCAGCATTTT. It codes for CASSYGTGASNQPQHF.

The chain recombines TRBV14 with TRBJ2-1, with D perhaps matching TRBD2 (5 bases). The V gene lost 0 bases and the J gene lost 5 bases, with 17 bases spanning the gap. Germline values: CDR1 SGHDN, CDR2 FVKESK. This CDR3 is 17 amino acids long. The CDR3 spells CASSQDNEGWRNNEQFF. CDR3 coding DNA: TGTGCCAGCAGCCAAGATAACGAGGGTTGGCGAAACAATGAGCAGTTCTTC.

This chain joins TRBV3-1 (or the pseudogene TRBV3-2) and TRBJ2-3; 9 bases match TRBD2. Trimming removed 5 bases from V and 4 bases from J; junction bases left unmatched: 10. CDR3 size: 16 residues. Germline CDR1 reads LGHDT; CDR2 reads YNNKEL (reference sequence). The CDR3 is CASSYLAGNFADTQYF. CDR3 sequence (DNA): TGTGCCAGCAGCTACCTAGCGGGAAATTTTGCAGATACGCAGTATTTT.

The chain combines TRBV28 with TRBJ2-7, with 9 bases identical to TRBD1. This CDR3 has 13 amino acids. Germline values: CDR1 MDHEN, CDR2 SYDVKM. V shed 6 bases and J 5 bases; nucleotides not matched to a gene: 5. The CDR3 coding sequence is TGTGCCAGCAGAGAAGGACAGGGGAACGAGCAGTACTTC. Encoded protein: CASREGQGNEQYF.

The chain links TRBV6-2 or TRBV6-3 to TRBJ2-7; D ambiguous. The length of the CDR3 is 13 residues. CDR1 and CDR2 from the germline V gene are MNHEY and SVGEGT. With 5 bases removed from V and 2 bases from J, the gap between germline ends came to 10 bases. DNA of the CDR3: TGTGCCAGCAGTACTCTCCTAGCCTACGAGCAGTACTTC. Its translation is CASSTLLAYEQYF.

The chain uses TRBV27 and TRBJ2-1, with 10 bases matching TRBD2. The CDR3 spans 14 residues. Germline CDR1 reads MNHEY; CDR2 reads SMNVEV (reference sequence). The V and J ends lost 4 bases and 7 bases, in that order; junction bases with no gene match: 4. CDR3 bases: TGTGCCAGCAGTTCTAGCGGGAGCTGGAATGAGCAGTTCTTC. Translation: CASSSSGSWNEQFF.

This clone occurred once. V and J are TRBV5-1 and TRBJ2-5; tentative D call: TRBD1 (6 bases). The ends were cut back, 5 bases at V and 5 bases at J, with 19 bases in the middle. Germline CDR1 is SGHRS and CDR2 is YFSETQ. This CDR3 is built from 15 residues. The CDR3 protein is CASRDGRGGLETQYF. For the CDR3, the DNA is TGCGCCAGCAGGGATGGGAGAGGGGGTCTGGAGACCCAGTACTTC.

V usage is TRBV3-1 (or the pseudogene TRBV3-2) and J usage is TRBJ2-5; 9 bases agree with TRBD2. With 1 base clipped from V and 2 bases from J, the junction kept 2 bases outside the gene matches. The CDR3 covers 15 residues. CDR1 is LGHDT, CDR2 YNNKEL, per germline (reference sequence). The CDR3 spells CASSQASGGQETQYF. Here the CDR3 DNA reads TGTGCCAGCAGCCAAGCCAGCGGGGGGCAAGAGACCCAGTACTTC.

V usage is TRBV28 and J usage is TRBJ2-5; 10 bases match TRBD2. CDR3 size: 17 residues. The trim removed 6 bases at V and 2 bases at J, leaving 12 bases unmatched. Germline V gene sequence: CDR1 MDHEN, CDR2 SYDVKM. CDR3 sequence (DNA): TGTGCCAGCAGCACTATGCCGGGACTAGCGAGGCAAGAGACCCAGTACTTC. As protein: CASSTMPGLARQETQYF. Supplemented by reference TRBV28 and TRBJ2-5, the full variable domain reads DVKVTQSSRYLVKRTGEKVFLECVQDMDHENMFWYRQDPGLGLRLIYFSYDVKMKEKGDIPEGYSVSREKKERFSLILESASTNQTSMYLCASSTMPGLARQETQYFGPGTRLLVL.

The gene calls are TRBV28 and TRBJ2-2; maybe TRBD2 (7 bases). Germline V CDR1 and CDR2: MDHEN, SYDVKM. This CDR3 spans 19 amino acids. Deletions cut 1 base from V and 1 base from J, with 19 bases between. The CDR3 DNA reads as TGTGCCAGCAGTTTATACGGGGGGCCCAGCCTCGAGAACACCGGGGAGCTGTTTTTT. The encoded protein is CASSLYGGPSLENTGELFF.

This rearrangement joins TRBV5-1 to TRBJ2-5, with D possibly TRBD1 on 5 matching bases. V shed 0 bases and J shed 5 bases, with 17 bases lying between them. This CDR3 spans 16 amino acids. Germline V CDR1 and CDR2: SGHRS, YFSETQ. The DNA of the CDR3 is TGCGCCAGCAGCTTGGTTTCCCAGGGTAGGAAGGAGACCCAGTACTTC. The encoded protein is CASSLVSQGRKETQYF.

The gene calls are TRBV6-5 and TRBJ2-1; a possible D gene is TRBD2 (5 bases). There are 15 residues in the CDR3. CDR1 MNHEY and CDR2 SVGAGI come from the germline V gene. The V and J ends lost 9 bases and 0 bases respectively, with 15 bases between them. The CDR3 loop reads CASQISASSYNEQFF. The DNA of the CDR3 is TGTGCCAGTCAGATTAGCGCGAGCTCCTACAATGAGCAGTTCTTC.